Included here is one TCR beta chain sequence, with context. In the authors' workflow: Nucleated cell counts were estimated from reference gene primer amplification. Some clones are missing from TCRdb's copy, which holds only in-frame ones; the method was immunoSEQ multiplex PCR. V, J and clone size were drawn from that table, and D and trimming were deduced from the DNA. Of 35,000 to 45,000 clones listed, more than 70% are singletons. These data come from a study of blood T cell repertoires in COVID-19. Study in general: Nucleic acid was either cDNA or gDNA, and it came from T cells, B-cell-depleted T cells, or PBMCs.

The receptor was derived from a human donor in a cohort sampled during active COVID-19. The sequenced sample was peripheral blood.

The CDR3 sequence: CASSISGVSDTQYF. CDR3 coding DNA: TGTGCCAGTAGTATTTCAGGGGTTTCCGATACGCAGTATTTT. The V gene is TRBV19, the J gene TRBJ2-3; possible D gene TRBD1, 6 bases. This CDR3 spans 14 amino acids. CDR1 LNHDA and CDR2 SQIVND come from the germline V gene (reference sequence). Trimming left V 3 bases short and J 6 bases short, with 13 bases between.